The present TCR beta chain was sequenced within a study of shared clonotypes between healthy human individuals. Findings and limits, study-wide: Having only a few donors restricted how much genetic and exposure-history diversity was captured.

The data were produced by immunoSEQ multiplex PCR, yet TCRdb's version contains in-frame clones alone and is incomplete. The sample lists about 2.2 million clones, 85% to 95% occurring once. Remarks on this clone: Its matching antigen is unknown.

In the naive CD8 group, cells lacked CD45RO and were positively selected for CCR7, so terminally differentiated effector memory CD45RA+ cells were left out. CDR1 and CDR2 (germline): SEHNR, FQNEAQ (reference sequence). V was shortened by 5 bases and J by 2 bases, with 16 bases between the two germline ends. There are 15 residues in the CDR3. The source is a man between 18 and 35 years old in good health. Some clones in this sample may be carry-over from other donors' samples. The chain couples TRBV7-9 to TRBJ2-7; D assignment may be TRBD1 or TRBD2 (5 bases each). Sample: naive CD8+ T cells from PBMCs. CDR3 sequence (DNA): TGTGCCAGCAGCCAAGGAGATGGGGGAACCTACGAGCAGTACTTC. This encodes CASSQGDGGTYEQYF.